The 13 T cell receptor beta chains below come from one sample, sequenced in a study of identical twins. A single record per CDR3 protein comes from TCRdb applying MiXCR to the 5' RACE reads. The sample consists of approximately 700,000 distinct CDR3 sequences, about 20% of them appearing once. In addition, the sample was reused for a study of T cells expressing NK-cell markers.

Sequencing used PBMCs. These receptors were obtained from a woman aged 18-29 years in good health.

This rearrangement joins TRBV10-3 to TRBJ2-5; D is possibly TRBD2 (5 bases). The V end was cut by 3 bases, the J end by 2 bases, with 16 bases between. This CDR3 spans 16 amino acids. Germline V gene sequence: CDR1 ENHRY, CDR2 SYGVKD. CDR3: CAISDIGGSGQETQYF. CDR3 sequence (DNA): TGTGCCATCAGTGATATTGGTGGTTCGGGGCAAGAGACCCAGTACTTC.

As to this clonotype: This likely comes from a read error, as the CDR3 has no conserved phenylalanine or tryptophan at its end. This rearrangement joins TRBV5-1 to TRBJ2-1; TRBD1 aligns across 9 bases. This CDR3 is 21 amino acids long. Germline V lookup: CDR1 SGHRS, CDR2 YFSETQ. Trimming took 4 bases from V and 2 from J; bases not matched to a gene: 22. The DNA of the CDR3 is TGCGCCAGCAGCCGCCGCGGGACACCGGGACAGGGCTGGAGCGCCTACAATGAGCAGTTCCTC. Its protein is CASSRRGTPGQGWSAYNEQFL.

V and J are TRBV6-5 and TRBJ2-3; TRBD1 agrees at 8 bases. Germline-derived CDR1 and CDR2 are MNHEY and SVGAGI. The CDR3 loop spans 16 amino acids. With 2 bases clipped from V and 7 bases from J, the junction kept 11 bases outside the gene matches. The CDR3 sequence: CASSYGGQALLNTQYF. The CDR3 coding sequence is TGTGCCAGCAGTTACGGGGGACAGGCTCTCTTGAATACGCAGTATTTT.

There are many counts of this clonotype. The DNA for the CDR3 is TGCAGTGCTGCCGGGACAAAGAATCCCCCCGAGCAGTACTTC. Translation gives CSAAGTKNPPEQYF. The chain recombines TRBV20-1 with TRBJ2-7; tentative D call: TRBD1 (6 bases). In germline, CDR1 is DFQATT, CDR2 SNEGSKA (reference sequence). The CDR3 is made up of 14 amino acids. V was clipped by 5 bases and J by 6 bases, with 20 bases between them.

The chain carries TRBV5-1 and TRBJ2-1; D remains ambiguous. Per germline, CDR1 SGHRS and CDR2 YFSETQ. V was clipped by 0 bases and J by 1 base, with 8 bases between them. The length of the CDR3 is 15 residues. Written as DNA, the CDR3 is TGCGCCAGCAGCTTGGGAGTCGGATCCTACAATGAGCAGTTCTTC. Residues: CASSLGVGSYNEQFF.

The V call is TRBV6-5, the J call TRBJ2-7; perhaps TRBD2 as D (5 bases). Germline CDR1 MNHEY, CDR2 SVGAGI. Trimming shortened V by 2 bases and J by 7 bases, and 12 bases separated the two germline ends. The CDR3 has 13 residues. The CDR3 region has the DNA TGTGCCAGCAGTTACCCCCCCGGGAAAGAGCAGTACTTC. Protein product: CASSYPPGKEQYF.

In this sample, this clonotype turned up a few times. The V gene is TRBV12-3 or TRBV12-4, the J gene TRBJ1-5; possible D gene TRBD1, 5 bases. V shed 2 bases and J shed 3 bases, with 11 bases lying between them. The CDR3 is 15 amino acids. The CDR3 is CASSLLNGANQPQHF. CDR3 nucleotide sequence: TGTGCCAGCAGTTTACTCAATGGGGCCAATCAGCCCCAGCATTTT.

This clonotype showed up just once. The chain joins TRBV11-3 to TRBJ1-4; the D is unclear. This CDR3 comprises 15 residues. V was trimmed by 5 bases and J by 0 bases, leaving 10 bases between them. CDR1 is SGHNT and CDR2 is YENEEA in the germline V gene. The CDR3 DNA is TGTGCCAGCAGCCCACCAATGGCAACTAATGAAAAACTGTTTTTT. Translated: CASSPPMATNEKLFF.

This clonotype was detected ten times or more. V and J are TRBV12-3 or TRBV12-4 and TRBJ2-1; D possibly corresponds to TRBD2 (5 bases). The CDR3 has 11 residues. V lost 6 bases and J lost 9, with 9 bases in between. The CDR3: CASSNRGEQFF. CDR3 nucleotides: TGTGCCAGCAGCAATCGGGGTGAGCAGTTCTTC.

J is TRBJ2-1 and V is TRBV27; TRBD2 aligns across 7 bases. V lost 6 bases, J lost 4 bases, and 3 bases stayed unmatched. The CDR3 contains 13 residues. Germline lookup yields CDR1 MNHEY and CDR2 SMNVEV (reference sequence). The CDR3, as DNA: TGTGCCAGCAGCGGGACTAATTACAATGAGCAGTTCTTC. As protein: CASSGTNYNEQFF.

This clonotype turned up a few times. This chain connects TRBV12-3 or TRBV12-4 to TRBJ1-1; TRBD1 is a possible D gene (5 bases). Trimming stripped 4 bases from V and 4 bases from J, with 13 bases between. The CDR3 runs 14 residues. CDR3 residues: CASSSQVRGTEAFF. The DNA of the CDR3 is TGTGCCAGCAGTTCCCAGGTTAGGGGCACTGAAGCTTTCTTT.

V usage is TRBV20-1 and J usage is TRBJ2-3, with TRBD1 as a possible D gene (7 bases). V lost 1 base, J lost 5 bases, and 22 bases lay in between. Germline CDR1 reads DFQATT; CDR2 reads SNEGSKA (reference sequence). The CDR3 consists of 17 residues. This CDR3 is CSARGQGGRGWVDTQYF. The CDR3 nucleotides read TGCAGTGCTAGAGGCCAGGGGGGCAGGGGTTGGGTAGATACGCAGTATTTT.

CDR3 nucleotides: TGTGCCAGCAGCCAAGGGCGGGCTACCAAAAACATTCAGTACTTC. This gives the protein CASSQGRATKNIQYF. The genes are TRBV3-1 and TRBJ2-4, with TRBD2 as a possible D gene (5 bases). V lost 1 base and J lost 2, with 9 bases in between. Germline lookup yields CDR1 LGHDT and CDR2 YNNKEL (reference sequence). The CDR3 is 15 amino acids.